The next 28 T cell receptor beta chains were all read from a single sample in a study of blood T cell repertoires in COVID-19. The protocol was immunoSEQ multiplex PCR, while the TCRdb copy is restricted to in-frame clones and leaves out a portion. Found here are about 370,000 clones, 89% of them singletons; the top ten hold around 2.8%. Sequencing used peripheral blood. The receptors shown here come from a woman in her twenties or thirties with COVID-19, enrolled during active disease.

The chain links TRBV27 to TRBJ2-5, with 7 bases fitting TRBD1. Unmatched junction bases numbered 2, after V lost 5 bases and J lost 2 bases. The CDR3 has 13 amino acids. The germline CDR1 and CDR2 sequences are MNHEY and SMNVEV (reference sequence). The CDR3 here is CASSQQGQETQYF. CDR3 sequence (DNA): TGTGCCAGCAGTCAACAGGGGCAAGAGACCCAGTACTTC.

This clone has only a few counts. The CDR3 reads CASSPGNTEAFF. The CDR3 DNA is TGTGCCAGCAGCCCAGGGAACACTGAAGCTTTCTTT. This sequence joins TRBV5-6 and TRBJ1-1, with D unclear. This CDR3 region has 12 residues. Per germline, CDR1 SGHDT and CDR2 YYEEEE. Trimming took 4 bases from V and 1 from J, leaving 5 bases between them.

The rearrangement uses TRBV4-3 and TRBJ2-3; TRBD2 agrees at 13 bases. The CDR3 runs 17 residues. Germline trimming cut 3 bases from V and 5 bases from J; bases unmatched to any gene: 8. Germline values: CDR1 LGHNA, CDR2 YSLEER. The CDR3: CASSHEGLAGEEDTQYF. Here the CDR3 DNA reads TGCGCCAGCAGCCATGAAGGACTAGCGGGAGAGGAAGATACGCAGTATTTT.

V gene TRBV14 combines with J gene TRBJ1-3; no clear D. V lost 3 bases and J lost 0, with 12 bases in between. Germline V lookup: CDR1 SGHDN, CDR2 FVKESK. The CDR3 spans 16 residues. CDR3 DNA sequence: TGTGCCAGCAGCCACCCCGGACGGGACTCTGGAAACACCATATATTTT. Translation gives CASSHPGRDSGNTIYF.

The chain uses TRBV11-3 and TRBJ1-2; maybe TRBD1 (5 bases). Germline V gene sequence: CDR1 SGHNT, CDR2 YENEEA. CDR3 length: 12 residues. Trimming took off 0 bases at V and 8 bases at J, with 7 bases between the two ends. The CDR3, as DNA: TGTGCCAGCAGCTTAGAACCAGGGGGCTACACCTTC. This sequence encodes CASSLEPGGYTF.

The chain carries TRBV6-4 and TRBJ2-1; TRBD1 might be the D (6 bases). Germline loops: CDR1 MRHNA, CDR2 SNTAGT. Trimming shortened V by 4 bases and J by 6 bases, and 16 bases separated the two germline ends. The CDR3 is made up of 15 amino acids. In DNA form, the CDR3 reads TGTGCCAGCAGTGCCCTACAGGGAATGGGCAATGAGCAGTTCTTC. This encodes CASSALQGMGNEQFF.

This chain uses TRBV3-1 (or the pseudogene TRBV3-2) with TRBJ2-1, with 14 nucleotides matching TRBD2. CDR1 LGHDT and CDR2 YNNKEL come from the germline V gene (reference sequence). The V gene end was trimmed by 0 bases and the J gene end by 7 bases; junction bases not matched to a gene: 11. CDR3 length: 19 amino acids. The CDR3 coding sequence is TGTGCCAGCAGCCAAGATTTGCCCCGACTAGCGGGGGGGCGGAATGAGCAGTTCTTC. As protein: CASSQDLPRLAGGRNEQFF.

The CDR3 reads CASSNNRVSNYGYTF. The CDR3 DNA reads as TGTGCCAGCAGCAATAACAGGGTCTCTAACTATGGCTACACCTTC. The rearrangement joins TRBV7-2 to TRBJ1-2; D may be TRBD1 (6 bases). The CDR3 is made up of 15 amino acids. Trimming shortened V by 5 bases and J by 0 bases, and 13 bases separated the two germline ends. Germline V lookup: CDR1 SGHTA, CDR2 FQGNSA. The whole variable domain, filled in from reference TRBV7-2 and TRBJ1-2, reads GAGVSQSPSNKVTEKGKDVELRCDPISGHTALYWYRQSLGQGLEFLIYFQGNSAPDKSGLPSDRFSAERTGGSVSTLTIQRTQQEDSAVYLCASSNNRVSNYGYTFGSGTRLTVV.

The chain combines TRBV19 with TRBJ2-1; 10 nucleotides match TRBD2. The junction had 8 bases not matched to a gene; V was cut back by 5 bases and J by 10 bases. Per the germline V gene, CDR1 is LNHDA and CDR2 is SQIVND (reference sequence). The length of the CDR3 is 14 residues. CDR3 DNA sequence: TGTGCCAGTAGTCCTTCTTCACTAGCGGGAGAGCAGTTCTTC. As protein: CASSPSSLAGEQFF.

V usage is TRBV14 and J usage is TRBJ2-7; D is ambiguous. The CDR3 is 15 amino acids. The V gene lost 1 base and the J gene lost 3 bases, with 13 bases spanning the gap. The germline gives CDR1 SGHDN, CDR2 FVKESK. CDR3 protein: CASSQGRGTDYEQYV. DNA of the CDR3: TGTGCCAGCAGCCAAGGACGCGGAACGGACTACGAGCAGTACGTC.

The genes are TRBV6-6 and TRBJ2-5, with 11 bases that match TRBD2. V gave up 6 bases and J gave up 5 bases; unmatched junction bases: 5. CDR1 and CDR2 (germline): MNHNY, SVGAGI (reference sequence). This CDR3 has 14 residues. CDR3 nucleotide sequence: TGTGCCAGCAGCTTAGCGGGGGGGCCGGAGACCCAGTACTTC. Translating gives CASSLAGGPETQYF.

V gene TRBV10-3 combines with J gene TRBJ1-5; possible D gene TRBD1, 5 bases. The CDR3 spans 13 residues. Germline V gene lookup returns CDR1 ENHRY and CDR2 SYGVKD. V dropped 2 bases and J dropped 7 bases, with 9 bases sitting between them. CDR3 amino acids: CAISEAGFQPQHF. The CDR3 DNA sequence: TGTGCCATCAGTGAGGCAGGGTTCCAGCCCCAGCATTTT.

This chain joins TRBV4-3 and TRBJ1-4, with D hard to call. This CDR3 region has 13 residues. Trimming took 4 bases from V and 4 from J, leaving 7 bases between them. Germline CDR1 is LGHNA and CDR2 is YSLEER. In DNA form, the CDR3 reads TGCGCCAGCAGCCGCCAGGTTAATGAAAAACTGTTTTTT. Protein sequence: CASSRQVNEKLFF.

The chain couples TRBV7-9 to TRBJ2-1; tentative D call: TRBD1 (6 bases). The CDR3 contains 15 residues. The V gene's germline CDR1 is SEHNR and CDR2 FQNEAQ (reference sequence). V lost 2 bases and J 7 bases, leaving 15 bases between the germline ends. The CDR3 coding sequence is TGTGCCAGCAGCTTATATCTGGGGGCGCGTAATGAGCAGTTCTTC. Its protein is CASSLYLGARNEQFF.

The CDR3 DNA reads TGCGCCAGCAGTGCGGGGGTCTTGTCACCCCTCCACTTT. Translated, it gives CASSAGVLSPLHF. The chain recombines TRBV10-1 with TRBJ1-6, with D perhaps TRBD1 (5 bases). The V gene's germline CDR1 is WNHNN and CDR2 SYGVQD (reference sequence). The CDR3 has 13 amino acids. V lost 4 bases, J lost 10 bases, and 11 bases lay in between.

The chain carries TRBV19 and TRBJ1-1; 9 bases align to TRBD1. The CDR3 runs 15 residues. The ends lost 4 bases at V and 10 bases at J; junction bases unmatched: 13. Germline loops: CDR1 LNHDA, CDR2 SQIVND (reference sequence). The CDR3 loop reads CASSTRTGVFMPAFF. DNA for the CDR3: TGTGCCAGTAGTACCCGGACAGGGGTATTTATGCCAGCTTTCTTT.

This chain links TRBV6-5 with TRBJ2-7; 10 nucleotides match TRBD1. J gave up 0 bases and V 7 bases, and 6 bases lay outside the gene matches. CDR1 is MNHEY and CDR2 is SVGAGI in the germline V gene. The CDR3 is 15 amino acids. The CDR3: CASTKGDRGSYEQYF. The CDR3 region has the DNA TGTGCCAGCACCAAAGGGGACAGGGGCTCCTACGAGCAGTACTTC.

This chain links TRBV5-6 with TRBJ1-2; 9 nucleotides agree with TRBD1. Germline loops: CDR1 SGHDT, CDR2 YYEEEE. V lost 4 bases to trimming and J lost 4 bases; unmatched junction nucleotides: 8. The CDR3 has 15 amino acids. The CDR3 region has the DNA TGTGCCAGCAGCCCTGGGACAGGGCACGGCTATGGCTACACCTTC. Translated: CASSPGTGHGYGYTF.

The chain uses TRBV6-5 and TRBJ1-1; D is possibly TRBD1 (5 bases). The CDR3 covers 12 residues. V was trimmed by 7 bases and J by 4 bases, leaving 10 bases between them. Germline CDR1 MNHEY, CDR2 SVGAGI. The CDR3 sequence is CASIKGRTEAFF. CDR3 nucleotide sequence: TGTGCCAGCATTAAGGGGCGCACTGAAGCTTTCTTT.

The rearrangement uses TRBV7-2 and TRBJ1-3, with 7 positions matching TRBD1. CDR1 SGHTA and CDR2 FQGNSA come from the germline V gene. V shed 5 bases, J shed 0 bases, and the junction held 4 bases outside the gene matches. The CDR3 has 15 residues. The chain's CDR3 is CASSASGGSGNTIYF. The CDR3 nucleotides read TGTGCCAGCAGCGCATCAGGGGGCTCTGGAAACACCATATATTTT.

V gene TRBV11-2 combines with J gene TRBJ2-7; D perhaps matches TRBD1 (6 bases). V gave up 8 bases and J gave up 4 bases, with 15 bases separating them. CDR1 is SGHAT and CDR2 is FQNNGV in the germline V gene. There are 13 residues in the CDR3. CDR3 loop: CASLDSPTYEQYF. CDR3 in DNA: TGTGCCAGCCTGGACAGTCCCACTTACGAGCAGTACTTC.

The genes are TRBV12-3 or TRBV12-4 and TRBJ1-2; 7 bases line up with TRBD1. V trimming: 10 bases; J trimming: 8 bases; junction bases outside the gene matches: 13. CDR3 length equals 13 residues. The CDR3: CATQGEGAVGYTF. The CDR3 bases are TGTGCCACCCAGGGAGAGGGGGCGGTAGGCTACACCTTC.

CDR3 nucleotide sequence: TGTGCCAGCAGCTTAGATGCGGGGAGAAGGGGTTCACCCCTCCACTTT. Its protein product is CASSLDAGRRGSPLHF. The chain is built from TRBV11-2 and TRBJ1-6; maybe TRBD1 (5 bases). Germline V gene lookup returns CDR1 SGHAT and CDR2 FQNNGV. The CDR3 totals 16 residues. V was clipped by 0 bases and J by 9 bases, with 15 bases between them.

The chain carries TRBV4-3 and TRBJ2-3, with TRBD2 identical over 10 bases. The CDR3 is made up of 17 amino acids. The ends lost 0 bases at V and 2 bases at J; junction bases unmatched: 5. CDR1 LGHNA and CDR2 YSLEER come from the germline V gene. The chain's CDR3 is CASSQEGLAGVTDTQYF. In nucleotides, the CDR3 is TGCGCCAGCAGCCAAGAGGGGCTAGCGGGGGTCACAGATACGCAGTATTTT.

The rearrangement joins TRBV24-1 to TRBJ1-2, with 7 bases fitting TRBD1. The J segment lost 2 bases and the V segment lost 10 bases, leaving 6 bases of the junction unmatched. Germline lookup yields CDR1 KGHDR and CDR2 SFDVKD. The CDR3 covers 13 residues. DNA of the CDR3: TGTGCCACTGCAGGGGGGCCGAACTATGGCTACACCTTC. Translating gives CATAGGPNYGYTF.

The chain joins TRBV19 to TRBJ2-1; no clear D gene. The CDR3 length is 15 residues. The V end lost 7 bases, the J end lost 0 bases, and 13 bases lay between the germline ends. In germline, CDR1 is LNHDA, CDR2 SQIVND (reference sequence). The CDR3 protein is CASTETESSYNEQFF. The CDR3 bases are TGTGCCAGTACTGAAACAGAGAGCTCCTACAATGAGCAGTTCTTC. The complete variable domain, with remaining parts taken from reference TRBV19 and TRBJ2-1, reads DGGITQSPKYLFRKEGQNVTLSCEQNLNHDAMYWYRQDPGQGLRLIYYSQIVNDFQKGDIAEGYSVSREKKESFPLTVTSAQKNPTAFYLCASTETESSYNEQFFGPGTRLTVL.

The rearrangement links TRBV3-1 (or the pseudogene TRBV3-2) to TRBJ2-5, with D maybe TRBD2 (5 bases). The CDR3 is 17 amino acids. Trimming removed 4 bases from V and 1 base from J, with 19 bases in between. Germline V CDR1 and CDR2: LGHDT, YNNKEL (reference sequence). CDR3 sequence (DNA): TGTGCCAGCAGCCGGTACACCACGGACTTCCCCCAAGAGACCCAGTACTTC. Its translation: CASSRYTTDFPQETQYF.

The V call is TRBV7-2, the J call TRBJ2-7; 12 positions match TRBD2. V was pared by 4 bases and J by 4 bases, with 5 bases of the junction left unmatched. Germline-derived CDR1 and CDR2 are SGHTA and FQGNSA. This CDR3 is built from 15 residues. CDR3 in DNA: TGTGCCAGCAGCTACCTAGCGGGGGGGCCATACGAGCAGTACTTC. Translation: CASSYLAGGPYEQYF. Variable domain in full (rest from reference TRBV7-2 and TRBJ2-7): GAGVSQSPSNKVTEKGKDVELRCDPISGHTALYWYRQSLGQGLEFLIYFQGNSAPDKSGLPSDRFSAERTGGSVSTLTIQRTQQEDSAVYLCASSYLAGGPYEQYFGPGTRLTVT.